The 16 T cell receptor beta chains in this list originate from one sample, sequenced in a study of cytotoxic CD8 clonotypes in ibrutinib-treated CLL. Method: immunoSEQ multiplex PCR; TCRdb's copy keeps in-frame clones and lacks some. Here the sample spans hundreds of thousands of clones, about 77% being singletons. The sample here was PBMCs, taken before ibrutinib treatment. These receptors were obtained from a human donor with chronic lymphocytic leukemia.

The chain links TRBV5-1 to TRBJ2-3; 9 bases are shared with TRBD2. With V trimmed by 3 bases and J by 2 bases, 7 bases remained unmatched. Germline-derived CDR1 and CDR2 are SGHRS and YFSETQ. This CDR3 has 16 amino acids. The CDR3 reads CASSWGLAGHTDTQYF. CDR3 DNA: TGCGCCAGCAGCTGGGGACTAGCCGGACACACAGATACGCAGTATTTT.

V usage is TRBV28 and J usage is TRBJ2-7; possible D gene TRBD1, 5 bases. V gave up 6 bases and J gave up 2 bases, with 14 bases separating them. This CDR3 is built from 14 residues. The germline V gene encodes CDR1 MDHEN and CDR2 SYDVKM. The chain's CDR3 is CASRGANTPYEQYF. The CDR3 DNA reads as TGTGCCAGCAGAGGGGCTAACACGCCCTACGAGCAGTACTTC.

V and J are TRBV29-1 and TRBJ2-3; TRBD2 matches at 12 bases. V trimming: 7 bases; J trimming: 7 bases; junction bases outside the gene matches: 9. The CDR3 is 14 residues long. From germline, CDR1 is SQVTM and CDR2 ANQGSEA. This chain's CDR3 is CSAPTSGSLNTQYF. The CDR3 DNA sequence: TGCAGCGCCCCGACTAGCGGGAGTTTGAATACGCAGTATTTT.

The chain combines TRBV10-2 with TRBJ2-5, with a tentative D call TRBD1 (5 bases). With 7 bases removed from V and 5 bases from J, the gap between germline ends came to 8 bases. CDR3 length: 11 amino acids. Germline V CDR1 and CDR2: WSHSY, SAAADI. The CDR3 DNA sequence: TGCGCCAGCACCTACAGGGAGACCCAGTACTTC. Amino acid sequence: CASTYRETQYF.

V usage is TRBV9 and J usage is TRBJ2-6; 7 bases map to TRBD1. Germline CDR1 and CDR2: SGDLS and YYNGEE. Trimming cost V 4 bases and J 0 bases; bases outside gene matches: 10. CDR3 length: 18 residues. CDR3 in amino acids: CASSLRTGSLSGANVLTF. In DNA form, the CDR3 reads TGTGCCAGCAGCCTTCGGACAGGTTCCCTCTCTGGGGCCAACGTCCTGACTTTC.

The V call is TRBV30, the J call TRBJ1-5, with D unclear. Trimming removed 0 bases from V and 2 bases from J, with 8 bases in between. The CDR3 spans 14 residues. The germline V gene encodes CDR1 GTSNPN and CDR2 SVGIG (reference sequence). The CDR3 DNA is TGTGCCTGGAGTGTTGGGTGGGGCAATCAGCCCCAGCATTTT. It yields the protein CAWSVGWGNQPQHF. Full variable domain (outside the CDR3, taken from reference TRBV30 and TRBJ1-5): SQTIHQWPATLVQPVGSPLSLECTVEGTSNPNLYWYRQAAGRGLQLLFYSVGIGQISSEVPQNLSASRPQDRQFILSSKKLLLSDSGFYLCAWSVGWGNQPQHFGDGTRLSIL.

In DNA form, the CDR3 reads TGTGCCAGCAGCACCCGTTCGGACATTCAGTACTTC. Protein: CASSTRSDIQYF. The chain carries TRBV7-2 and TRBJ2-4; D unclear. This CDR3 contains 12 residues. The V end was cut by 5 bases, the J end by 8 bases, with 10 bases between. Germline CDR1 is SGHTA and CDR2 is FQGNSA.

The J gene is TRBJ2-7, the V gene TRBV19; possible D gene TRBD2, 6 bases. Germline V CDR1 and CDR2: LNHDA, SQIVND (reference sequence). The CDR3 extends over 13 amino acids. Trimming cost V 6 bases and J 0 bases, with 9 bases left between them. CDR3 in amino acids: CASSPGLSYEQYF. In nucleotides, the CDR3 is TGTGCCAGTAGCCCGGGACTCTCCTACGAGCAGTACTTC.

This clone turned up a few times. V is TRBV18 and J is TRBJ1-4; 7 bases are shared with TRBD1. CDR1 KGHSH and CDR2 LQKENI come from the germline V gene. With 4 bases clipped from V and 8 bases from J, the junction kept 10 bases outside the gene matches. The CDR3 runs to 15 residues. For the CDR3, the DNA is TGTGCCAGCTCACTTGGGACAGTTTCCAGCGAAAAACTGTTTTTT. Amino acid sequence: CASSLGTVSSEKLFF.

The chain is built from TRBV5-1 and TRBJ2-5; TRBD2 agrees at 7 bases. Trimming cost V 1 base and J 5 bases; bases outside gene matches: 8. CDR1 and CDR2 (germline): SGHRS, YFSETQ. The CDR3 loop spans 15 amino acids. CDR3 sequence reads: CASSLNYRGGETQYF. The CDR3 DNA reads TGCGCCAGCAGCTTGAATTATAGGGGAGGGGAGACCCAGTACTTC. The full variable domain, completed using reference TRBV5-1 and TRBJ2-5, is KAGVTQTPRYLIKTRGQQVTLSCSPISGHRSVSWYQQTPGQGLQFLFEYFSETQRNKGNFPGRFSGRQFSNSRSEMNVSTLELGDSALYLCASSLNYRGGETQYFGPGTRLLVL.

The CDR3 loop is CATSSDRQDNQPQHF. The CDR3 DNA is TGTGCCACTTCCTCGGACAGGCAAGACAATCAGCCCCAGCATTTT. The rearrangement links TRBV10-3 to TRBJ1-5; TRBD1 matches at 7 bases. The ends lost 10 bases at V and 3 bases at J; junction bases unmatched: 12. This CDR3 spans 15 amino acids. Germline-derived CDR1 and CDR2 are ENHRY and SYGVKD.

Here the CDR3 DNA reads TGTGCCAGTACAACAGTTCAGGGATTGAACACTGAAGCTTTCTTT. Encoded protein: CASTTVQGLNTEAFF. This chain links TRBV19 with TRBJ1-1; weak D call: TRBD1 (5 bases). Trimming took 7 bases from V and 0 from J, leaving 15 bases between them. CDR1 and CDR2 from the germline V gene are LNHDA and SQIVND (reference sequence). CDR3 length: 15 amino acids. Drawing the rest from reference TRBV19 and TRBJ1-1, the complete variable domain is DGGITQSPKYLFRKEGQNVTLSCEQNLNHDAMYWYRQDPGQGLRLIYYSQIVNDFQKGDIAEGYSVSREKKESFPLTVTSAQKNPTAFYLCASTTVQGLNTEAFFGQGTRLTVV.

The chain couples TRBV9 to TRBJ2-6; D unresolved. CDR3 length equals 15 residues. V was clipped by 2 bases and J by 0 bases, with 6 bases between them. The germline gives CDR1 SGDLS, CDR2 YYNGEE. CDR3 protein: CASSVWASGANVLTF. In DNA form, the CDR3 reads TGTGCCAGCAGCGTCTGGGCCTCTGGGGCCAACGTCCTGACTTTC.

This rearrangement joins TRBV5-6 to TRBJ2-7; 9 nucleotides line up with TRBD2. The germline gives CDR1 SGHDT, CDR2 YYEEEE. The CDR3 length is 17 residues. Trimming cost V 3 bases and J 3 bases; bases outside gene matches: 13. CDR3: CASSSIRLAGSYYEQYF. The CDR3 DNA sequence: TGTGCCAGCAGCTCAATTAGGCTAGCGGGATCCTACTACGAGCAGTACTTC.

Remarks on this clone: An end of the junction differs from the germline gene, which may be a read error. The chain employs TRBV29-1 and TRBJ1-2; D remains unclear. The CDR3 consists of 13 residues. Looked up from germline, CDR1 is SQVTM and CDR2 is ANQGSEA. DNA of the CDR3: TGCAGCATTGAGGTCTCTCCACTCTATGGCTACACCTTC. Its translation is CSIEVSPLYGYTF.

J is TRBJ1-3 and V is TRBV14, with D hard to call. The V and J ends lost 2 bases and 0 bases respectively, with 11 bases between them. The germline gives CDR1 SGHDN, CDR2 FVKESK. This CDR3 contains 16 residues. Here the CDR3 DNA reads TGTGCCAGCAGCCAATATGGTGGCTTCTCTGGAAACACCATATATTTT. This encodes CASSQYGGFSGNTIYF.